The present TCR beta chain was sequenced within a study of tumor and adjacent non-tumor tissue in lung cancer (dated by TCRdb to 2016 to 2018). Regarding the study in general: The cohort included under 15 adenocarcinoma, a couple of squamous cell carcinoma and 1 small cell lung cancer patients. Ages among the approximately 15 patients ranged from roughly 31 to 76 years, there were roughly 10 men and 5 women, and disease was at TNM stage I to III. A total of around 130,000,000 productive TCRbeta reads were generated by sequencing, corresponding to an average of approximately 4 million reads per sample. Bulk TCRbeta repertoires were compared between lung tumor tissue and matched distant non-tumor lung tissue obtained from more than 12 lung cancer patients. For each patient, one tumor sample and one normal lung sample were taken, giving approximately 33 paired specimens that underwent TCRbeta CDR3 sequencing.

The germline V gene (reference sequence) specifies DFQATT as CDR1 and SNEGSKA as CDR2. Trimmed from V: 6 bases; trimmed from J: 6 bases; junction bases lacking a gene match: 10. From the cysteine through the phenylalanine, the CDR3 covers 14 amino acids. Of all the DNA, just the CDR3 is kept, 42 bases in frame from base 1. Bulk unsorted tissue served as the source for RNA extraction, and RNA quality was assessed using a NanoDrop ND-1000 and an Agilent 2100. Normal lung samples were distant non-tumor tissue taken more than 3 cm from the tumor edge. Newly diagnosed lung cancer patients without prior chemotherapy who had been admitted for thoracic surgery in China between August and November 2014 were enrolled as donors. Patients with previous radiotherapy or chemotherapy, or with another concurrent cancer, were excluded from the study. Surgical tissue pieces of roughly 1-2 cm3 were preserved in RNAlater solution and stored at -80 °C until use.

As regards this clonotype: This receptor's antigen is unknown. Per-nucleotide qualities are absent, and no much larger clonotype sits a single base away.

Library preparation used multiplex PCR. TCRdb names Illumina HiSeq 2500 as the instrument used. TCRbeta libraries were built by three rounds of nested PCR using primers (Table S4), following protocols modified from ARM-PCR. Before sequencing, PCR products of 200-500 bp were cut from the gel and purified using the QIAquick gel extraction kit. The authors' analysis ran thus. Reads were cleaned using Trimmomatic, were merged into complete CDR3 sequences using FLASH, and were assigned to V(D)J germline segments using MiTCR. Clonal diversity was calculated as the inverse Simpson's index using VDJtools. A read counted as productive if the sequence was in-frame and lacked a premature stop codon. TCRdb reran the public reads through fastp at Q25 and MiXCR, keeping productive beta chains. Rows are unified per CDR3 protein, each entry keeping the most common DNA and genes. In this record, the V and J calls reflect TCRdb's handling and not the investigators' own analysis. Present in this sample are 110,000 or so distinct CDR3 sequences, about 65% of which were seen just once. 15% to 20% of the sample goes to the ten largest clones.

What the research found in general, with its limitations: Tumor tissue showed significantly greater TCR diversity (inverse Simpson) than normal lung tissue (approximately 430 vs 150, P = 0.0075, Mann-Whitney U test). Only approximately 14 patients were in the cohort, and the authors stated that larger samples and more detailed clinical data are needed. Peripheral blood was not sequenced, so blood TCRbeta repertoires in these lung cancer patients were not examined. In normal lung, the top 100 clones accounted for a significantly larger cumulative share of the repertoire than in tumor tissue. The sequencing platform is not named in the methods, and unique molecular identifiers are not mentioned. TCR diversity was significantly higher in younger patients, and greater tumor TCR diversity was associated with shorter overall survival and shorter disease-free survival.

This clonotype was sampled from a man aged 60-69 years with non-small cell lung cancer. The specimen was distant non-tumor lung tissue. This chain is built from TRBV20-1 and TRBJ2-3; TRBD2 aligns with 9 central bases. The CDR3: CSAGGSGSSDTQYF. The DNA is as follows: TGCAGTGCCGGGGGTAGCGGGAGCTCCGATACGCAGTATTTT.